This T cell receptor (beta chain) was profiled in a study of OX40 agonist ivuxolimab in advanced cancers. Whole-study context: Males comprised around 80% of the group, whose mean age was approximately 60 years (range about 20 to 79). Patients with prior anti-PD-1, anti-PD-L1 or anti-CTLA-4 therapy were eligible; approximately 40% had some.

Regarding the study as a whole: More expanded clones were found, on average, in CD8+ than in CD4+ T cells.

Sequencing used immunoSEQ multiplex PCR; TCRdb keeps in-frame clones, though not all of them. The sample shows around 49,000 clones, roughly 85% of them seen only once. A word on this clone: Its antigen is undetermined.

V lost 3 bases and J lost 6, with 21 bases in between. CDR3 length equals 16 residues. The germline V gene has CDR1 SEHNR and CDR2 FQNEAQ (reference sequence). The TCR sequence derives from an adult with an advanced solid tumor such as melanoma, head and neck, liver or kidney cancer. The J gene is TRBJ2-7, the V gene TRBV7-9; D assignment may be TRBD1 or TRBD2 (5 bases each). The sequencing used CD4+ or CD8+ T cells sorted from blood, collected in a trial of the OX40 agonist ivuxolimab. The DNA of the CDR3 is TGTGCCAGCAGCTTTCCCGGGACCTTGAAATTGGGCGAGCAGTACTTC. Amino acid sequence: CASSFPGTLKLGEQYF.